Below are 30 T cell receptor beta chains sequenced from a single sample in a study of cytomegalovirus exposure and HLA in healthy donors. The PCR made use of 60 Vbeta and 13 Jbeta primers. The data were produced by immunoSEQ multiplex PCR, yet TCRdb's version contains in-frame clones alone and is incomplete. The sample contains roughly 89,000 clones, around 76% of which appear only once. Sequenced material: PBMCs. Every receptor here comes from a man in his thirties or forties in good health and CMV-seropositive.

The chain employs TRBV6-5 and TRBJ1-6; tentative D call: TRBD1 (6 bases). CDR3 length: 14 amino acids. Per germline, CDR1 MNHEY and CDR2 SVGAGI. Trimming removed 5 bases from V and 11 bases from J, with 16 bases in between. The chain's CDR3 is CASSLRGNLPPLHF. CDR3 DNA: TGTGCCAGCAGTCTCAGGGGAAATTTGCCACCCCTCCACTTT.

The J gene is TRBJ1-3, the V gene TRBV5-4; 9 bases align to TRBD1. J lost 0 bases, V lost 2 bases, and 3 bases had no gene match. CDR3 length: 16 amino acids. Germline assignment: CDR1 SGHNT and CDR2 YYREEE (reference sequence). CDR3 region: CASSLQGALSGNTIYF. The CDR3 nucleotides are TGTGCCAGCAGCTTACAGGGGGCCCTCTCTGGAAACACCATATATTTT. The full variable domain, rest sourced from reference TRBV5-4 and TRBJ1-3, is ETGVTQSPTHLIKTRGQQVTLRCSSQSGHNTVSWYQQALGQGPQFIFQYYREEENGRGNFPPRFSGLQFPNYSSELNVNALELDDSALYLCASSLQGALSGNTIYFGEGSWLTVV.

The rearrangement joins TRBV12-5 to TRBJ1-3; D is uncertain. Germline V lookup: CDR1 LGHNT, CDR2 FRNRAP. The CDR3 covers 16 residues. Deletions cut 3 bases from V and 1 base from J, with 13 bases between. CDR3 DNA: TGTGCTAGTGGTTTACGTGACACGGCGTCTGGAAACACCATATATTTT. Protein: CASGLRDTASGNTIYF.

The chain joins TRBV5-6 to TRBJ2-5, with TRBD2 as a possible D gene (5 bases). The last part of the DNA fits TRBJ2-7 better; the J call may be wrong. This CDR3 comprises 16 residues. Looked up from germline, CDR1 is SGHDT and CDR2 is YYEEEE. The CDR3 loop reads CASSLEYGSAGNEQYF. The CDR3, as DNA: TGTGCCAGCAGCCTAGAGTATGGGAGCGCTGGCAACGAGCAGTACTTC.

The CDR3 nucleotides read TGTGCCAGCAGCTTGGTTGTGACAGGACAAGAGACCCAGTACTTC. It specifies CASSLVVTGQETQYF. This chain joins TRBV5-4 and TRBJ2-5, with a weak D call TRBD1 (6 bases). The CDR3 sequence is 15 residues long. V was shortened by 0 bases and J by 2 bases, with 11 bases between the two germline ends. From germline, CDR1 is SGHNT and CDR2 YYREEE (reference sequence). Based on the CDR3 plus reference TRBV5-4 and TRBJ2-5, the full variable domain is ETGVTQSPTHLIKTRGQQVTLRCSSQSGHNTVSWYQQALGQGPQFIFQYYREEENGRGNFPPRFSGLQFPNYSSELNVNALELDDSALYLCASSLVVTGQETQYFGPGTRLLVL.

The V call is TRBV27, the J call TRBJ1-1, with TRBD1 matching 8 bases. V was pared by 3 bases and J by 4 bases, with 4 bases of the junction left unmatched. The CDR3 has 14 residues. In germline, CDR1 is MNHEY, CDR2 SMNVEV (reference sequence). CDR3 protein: CASSFGQGITEAFF. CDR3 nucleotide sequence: TGTGCCAGCAGTTTCGGACAGGGTATCACTGAAGCTTTCTTT.

The CDR3 reads CAWSVGGYEQYF. CDR3 coding DNA: TGTGCCTGGAGTGTAGGCGGGTACGAGCAGTACTTC. This rearrangement joins TRBV30 to TRBJ2-5, with a tentative D call TRBD2 (5 bases). Near its end, the DNA agrees better with TRBJ2-7, so the J call may be wrong. The CDR3 length is 12 residues. The V gene's germline CDR1 is GTSNPN and CDR2 SVGIG (reference sequence).

The CDR3 DNA sequence: TGTGCCAGTAGTACCCAGTCGAATACGCAGTATTTT. Amino acid sequence: CASSTQSNTQYF. The V call is TRBV19, the J call TRBJ2-3, with D uncertain. V shed 4 bases and J shed 7 bases, with 9 bases lying between them. Germline assignment: CDR1 LNHDA and CDR2 SQIVND (reference sequence). The CDR3 covers 12 residues.

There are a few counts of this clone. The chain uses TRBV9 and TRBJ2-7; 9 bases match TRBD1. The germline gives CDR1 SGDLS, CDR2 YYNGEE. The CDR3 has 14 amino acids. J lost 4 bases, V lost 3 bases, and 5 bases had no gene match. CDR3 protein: CASSGDRGEYEQYF. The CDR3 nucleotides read TGTGCCAGCAGCGGTGACAGGGGGGAATACGAGCAGTACTTC.

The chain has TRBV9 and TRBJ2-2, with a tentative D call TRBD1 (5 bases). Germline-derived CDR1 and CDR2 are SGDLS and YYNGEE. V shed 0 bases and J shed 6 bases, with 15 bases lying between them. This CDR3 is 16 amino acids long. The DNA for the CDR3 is TGTGCCAGCAGCGTAGCCCCACAGGTTTCGGCCGGGGAGCTGTTTTTT. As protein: CASSVAPQVSAGELFF.

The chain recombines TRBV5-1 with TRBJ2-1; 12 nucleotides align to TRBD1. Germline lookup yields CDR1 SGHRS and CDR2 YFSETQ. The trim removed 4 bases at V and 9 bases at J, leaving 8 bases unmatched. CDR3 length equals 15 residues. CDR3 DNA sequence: TGCGCCAGCAGCCCGGGACAGGGGGCGGGAAGTGAGCAGTTCTTC. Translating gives CASSPGQGAGSEQFF.

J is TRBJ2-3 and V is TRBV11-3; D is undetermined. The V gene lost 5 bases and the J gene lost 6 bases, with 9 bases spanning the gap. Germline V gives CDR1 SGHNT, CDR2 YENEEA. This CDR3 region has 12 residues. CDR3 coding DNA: TGTGCCAGCAGCCCCTTCGGTGATACGCAGTATTTT. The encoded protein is CASSPFGDTQYF. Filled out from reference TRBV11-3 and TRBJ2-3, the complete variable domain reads EAGVVQSPRYKIIEKKQPVAFWCNPISGHNTLYWYLQNLGQGPELLIRYENEEAVDDSQLPKDRFSAERLKGVDSTLKIQPAELGDSAVYLCASSPFGDTQYFGPGTRLTVL.

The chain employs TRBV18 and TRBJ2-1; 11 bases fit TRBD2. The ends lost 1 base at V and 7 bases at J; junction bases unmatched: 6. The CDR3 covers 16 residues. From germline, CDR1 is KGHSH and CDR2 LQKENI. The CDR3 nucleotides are TGTGCCAGCTCACCACTGGCTAGCGGGGGGAGGAATGAGCAGTTCTTC. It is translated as CASSPLASGGRNEQFF.

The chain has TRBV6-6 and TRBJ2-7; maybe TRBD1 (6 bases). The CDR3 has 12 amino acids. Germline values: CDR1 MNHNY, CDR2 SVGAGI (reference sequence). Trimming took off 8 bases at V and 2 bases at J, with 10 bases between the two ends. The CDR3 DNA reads TGTGCCAGCCGGCAGGGGACCTACGAGCAGTACTTC. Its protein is CASRQGTYEQYF.

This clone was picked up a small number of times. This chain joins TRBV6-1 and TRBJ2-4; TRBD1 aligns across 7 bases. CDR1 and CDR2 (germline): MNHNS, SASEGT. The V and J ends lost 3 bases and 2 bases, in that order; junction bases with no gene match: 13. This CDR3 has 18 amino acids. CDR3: CASSDRYRGPFPKNIQYF. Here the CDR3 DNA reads TGTGCCAGCAGTGACCGATACAGGGGCCCTTTTCCCAAAAACATTCAGTACTTC.

CDR3 nucleotides: TGCGCCAGCAGCTGGGGACAGCTCTATGGCTACACCTTC. Its translation: CASSWGQLYGYTF. The chain carries TRBV5-1 and TRBJ1-2, with 7 nucleotides matching TRBD1. This CDR3 has 13 residues. The trim removed 3 bases at V and 4 bases at J, leaving 3 bases unmatched. CDR1 SGHRS and CDR2 YFSETQ come from the germline V gene. The full variable domain, rest sourced from reference TRBV5-1 and TRBJ1-2, is KAGVTQTPRYLIKTRGQQVTLSCSPISGHRSVSWYQQTPGQGLQFLFEYFSETQRNKGNFPGRFSGRQFSNSRSEMNVSTLELGDSALYLCASSWGQLYGYTFGSGTRLTVV.

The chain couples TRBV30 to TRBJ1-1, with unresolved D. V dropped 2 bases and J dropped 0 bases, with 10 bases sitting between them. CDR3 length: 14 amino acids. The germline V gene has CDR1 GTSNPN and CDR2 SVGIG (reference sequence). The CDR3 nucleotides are TGTGCCTGGAGTCGAAAGCAGGTGAACACTGAAGCTTTCTTT. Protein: CAWSRKQVNTEAFF.

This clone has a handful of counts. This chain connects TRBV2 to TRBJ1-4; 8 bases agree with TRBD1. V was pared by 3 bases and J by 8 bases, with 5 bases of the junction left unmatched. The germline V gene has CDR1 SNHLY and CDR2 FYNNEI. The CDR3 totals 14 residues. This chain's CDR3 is CASSETGVREKLFF. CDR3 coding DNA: TGTGCCAGCAGTGAGACAGGGGTGCGGGAAAAACTGTTTTTT.

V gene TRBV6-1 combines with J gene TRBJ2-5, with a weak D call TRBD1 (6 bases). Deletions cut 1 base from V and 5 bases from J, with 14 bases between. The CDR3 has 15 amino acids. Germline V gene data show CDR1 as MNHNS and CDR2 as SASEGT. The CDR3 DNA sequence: TGTGCCAGCAGTGAAGGGACAGATCCCGGGGAGACCCAGTACTTC. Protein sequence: CASSEGTDPGETQYF.

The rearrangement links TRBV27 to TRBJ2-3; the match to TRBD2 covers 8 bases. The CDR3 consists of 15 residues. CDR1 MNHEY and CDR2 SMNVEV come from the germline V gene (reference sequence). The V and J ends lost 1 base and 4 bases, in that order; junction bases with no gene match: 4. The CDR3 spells CASSLLLAGSDTQYF. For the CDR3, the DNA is TGTGCCAGCAGTTTATTGTTAGCGGGGTCAGATACGCAGTATTTT.

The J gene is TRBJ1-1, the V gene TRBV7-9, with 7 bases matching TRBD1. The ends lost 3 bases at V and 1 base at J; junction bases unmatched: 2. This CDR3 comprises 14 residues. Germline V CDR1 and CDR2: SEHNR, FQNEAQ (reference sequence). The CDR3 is CASSFGDRNTEAFF. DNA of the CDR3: TGTGCCAGCAGCTTTGGGGACAGGAACACTGAAGCTTTCTTT.

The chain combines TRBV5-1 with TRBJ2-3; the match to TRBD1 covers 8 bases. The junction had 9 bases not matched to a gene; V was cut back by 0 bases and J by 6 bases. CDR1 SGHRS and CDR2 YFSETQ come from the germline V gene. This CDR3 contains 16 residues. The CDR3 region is CASSLGRGRDLDTQYF. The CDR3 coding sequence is TGCGCCAGCAGCTTGGGCAGGGGGCGCGACTTGGATACGCAGTATTTT.

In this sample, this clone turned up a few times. The CDR3 DNA follows: TGTGCCAGCTCACCACCACTAGCTAACTATGGCTACACCTTC. This sequence encodes CASSPPLANYGYTF. J is TRBJ1-2 and V is TRBV18; no clear D. V lost 0 bases to trimming and J lost 0 bases, with 5 bases between them. The CDR3 has 14 residues. Germline lookup yields CDR1 KGHSH and CDR2 LQKENI.

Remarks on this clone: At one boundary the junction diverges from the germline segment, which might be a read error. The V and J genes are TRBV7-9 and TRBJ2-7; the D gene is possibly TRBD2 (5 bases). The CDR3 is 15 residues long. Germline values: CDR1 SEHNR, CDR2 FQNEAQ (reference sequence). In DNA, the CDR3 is TGTTCCAGCAGCCCGAGCGGAATCAGCTCCTACGAGCAGTACTTC. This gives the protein CSSSPSGISSYEQYF.

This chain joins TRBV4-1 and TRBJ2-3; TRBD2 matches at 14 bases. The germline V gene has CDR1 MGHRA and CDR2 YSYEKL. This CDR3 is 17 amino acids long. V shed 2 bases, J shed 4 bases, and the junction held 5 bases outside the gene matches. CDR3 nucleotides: TGCGCCAGCAGCCAACCGACTAGCGGGGGGGCCTCAGATACGCAGTATTTT. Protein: CASSQPTSGGASDTQYF.

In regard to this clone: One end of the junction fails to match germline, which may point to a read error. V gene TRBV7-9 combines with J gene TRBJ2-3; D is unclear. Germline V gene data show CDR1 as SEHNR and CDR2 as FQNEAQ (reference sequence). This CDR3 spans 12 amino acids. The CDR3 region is CSSSPVGDTQYF. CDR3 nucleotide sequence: TGTTCCAGCAGCCCGGTCGGGGATACGCAGTATTTT.

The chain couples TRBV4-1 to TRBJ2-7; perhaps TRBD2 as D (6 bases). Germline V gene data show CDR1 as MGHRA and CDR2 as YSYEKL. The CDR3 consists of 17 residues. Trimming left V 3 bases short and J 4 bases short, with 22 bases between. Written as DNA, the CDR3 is TGCGCCAGCAGCCATGTAGCCGGGACTCTAAGCTCGTACGAGCAGTACTTC. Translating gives CASSHVAGTLSSYEQYF.

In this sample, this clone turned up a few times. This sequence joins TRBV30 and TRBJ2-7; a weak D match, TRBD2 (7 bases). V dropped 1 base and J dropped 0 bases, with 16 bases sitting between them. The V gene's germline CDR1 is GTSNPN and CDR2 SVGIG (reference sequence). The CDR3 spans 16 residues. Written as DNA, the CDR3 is TGTGCCTGGAGTGCACGAACGGGGGGCGTCTCCTACGAGCAGTACTTC. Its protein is CAWSARTGGVSYEQYF.

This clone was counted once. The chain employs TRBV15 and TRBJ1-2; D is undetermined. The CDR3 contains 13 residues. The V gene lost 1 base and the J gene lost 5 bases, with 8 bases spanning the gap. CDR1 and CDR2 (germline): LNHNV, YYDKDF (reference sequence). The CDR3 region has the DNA TGTGCCACCAGCAGAGTTTTTCTATATGGCTACACCTTC. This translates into CATSRVFLYGYTF. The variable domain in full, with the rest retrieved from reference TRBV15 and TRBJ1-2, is DAMVIQNPRYQVTQFGKPVTLSCSQTLNHNVMYWYQQKSSQAPKLLFHYYDKDFNNEADTPDNFQSRRPNTSFCFLDIRSPGLGDTAMYLCATSRVFLYGYTFGSGTRLTVV.

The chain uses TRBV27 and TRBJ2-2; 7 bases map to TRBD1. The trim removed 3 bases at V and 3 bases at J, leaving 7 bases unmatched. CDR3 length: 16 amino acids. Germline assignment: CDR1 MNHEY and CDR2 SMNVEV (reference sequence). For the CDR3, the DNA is TGTGCCAGCAGTTTCGGGACAGACCCATACACCGGGGAGCTGTTTTTT. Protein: CASSFGTDPYTGELFF.